This T cell receptor (beta chain) was sequenced in a study of siplizumab effects on memory and regulatory T cells. Study-wide results and limits: The authors could not assign a naive or memory phenotype to roughly 80-96% of proliferating CD4+ or CD8+ clones.

The CDR3 runs to 14 residues. Germline values: CDR1 LNHDA, CDR2 SQIVND (reference sequence). Trimming at V came to 10 bases and at J to 2 bases, leaving 7 bases not matched to a gene. Turning to this clone: Its antigen remains unidentified.

Measured with immunoSEQ multiplex PCR; TCRdb has only the in-frame clones, and not every one. The repertoire includes over 100,000 clones, 92% of them detected once, and 0.65% to 0.9% sits in the top ten. The chain combines TRBV19 with TRBJ1-3; 8 bases match TRBD1. Material for sequencing was Tregs sorted from blood. The TCR was taken from a human donor in good health. The CDR3 loop is CATWTGFAGNTIYF. Written as DNA, the CDR3 is TGTGCCACCTGGACAGGGTTCGCTGGAAACACCATATATTTT.